This T cell receptor beta chain stems from a study of technical replicates of blood from a few donors. CDR1 and CDR2 (germline): SGHTA, FQGTGA. The CDR3 contains 14 residues. V trimming: 7 bases; J trimming: 4 bases; junction bases outside the gene matches: 8. The method was immunoSEQ multiplex PCR; TCRdb's version includes in-frame clones alone and lacks a portion of them. The repertoire has around 70,000 clones, 85% to 95% of them found once; the top ten carry 0.25%. The rearrangement uses TRBV7-3 and TRBJ1-1; TRBD1 matches at 8 bases. The specimen sequenced was T cells isolated from PBMCs. The receptor comes from a human donor in good health. The CDR3 DNA reads TGTGCCAGCACCACCACAGGGGGGGCCACTGAAGCTTTCTTT. The encoded protein is CASTTTGGATEAFF.